The clone carrying this TCR beta chain was detected only a few times. The sample belongs to a study of blood T cell repertoires in COVID-19. Clones were read by immunoSEQ multiplex PCR, and TCRdb kept only the in-frame ones, dropping some. The sample comprises under 130,000 clones, approximately 70% of which are singletons, and about 6.5% rests with the top ten. V shed 4 bases, J shed 2 bases, and the junction held 11 bases outside the gene matches. Germline values: CDR1 WSHSY, CDR2 SAAADI. The CDR3 sequence is 17 residues long. The sequence came from a man older than 75 with acute or convalescent COVID-19. V and J are TRBV10-2 and TRBJ2-7, with 10 bases fitting TRBD1. The sequenced sample consisted of peripheral blood. The CDR3 nucleotides are TGCGCCAGCAGTGTGGCGACGGGACAGGGGATTCCCTACGAGCAGTACTTC. Its protein product is CASSVATGQGIPYEQYF.